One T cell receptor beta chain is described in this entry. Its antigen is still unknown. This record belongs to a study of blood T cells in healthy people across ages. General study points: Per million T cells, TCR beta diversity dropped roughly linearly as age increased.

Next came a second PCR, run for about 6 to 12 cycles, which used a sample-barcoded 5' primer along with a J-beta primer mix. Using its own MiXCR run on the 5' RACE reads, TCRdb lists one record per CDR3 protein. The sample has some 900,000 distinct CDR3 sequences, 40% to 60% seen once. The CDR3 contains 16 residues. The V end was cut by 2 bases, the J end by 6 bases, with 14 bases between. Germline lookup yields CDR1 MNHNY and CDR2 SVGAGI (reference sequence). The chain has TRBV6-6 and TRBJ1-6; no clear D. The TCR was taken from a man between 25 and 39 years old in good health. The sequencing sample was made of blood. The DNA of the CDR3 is TGTGCCAGCAGTTACGAGTCGCGGGAGCCTAATTCACCCCTCCACTTT. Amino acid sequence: CASSYESREPNSPLHF.